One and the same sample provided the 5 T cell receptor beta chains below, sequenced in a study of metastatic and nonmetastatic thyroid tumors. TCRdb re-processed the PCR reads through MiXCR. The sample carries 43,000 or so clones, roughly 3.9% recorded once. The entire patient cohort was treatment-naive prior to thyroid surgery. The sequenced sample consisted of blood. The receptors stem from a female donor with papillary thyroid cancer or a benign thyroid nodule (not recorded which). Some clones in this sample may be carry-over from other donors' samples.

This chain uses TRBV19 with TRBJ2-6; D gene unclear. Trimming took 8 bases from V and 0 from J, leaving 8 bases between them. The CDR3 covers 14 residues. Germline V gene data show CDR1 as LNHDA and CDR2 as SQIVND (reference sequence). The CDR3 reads CASSGTSGANVLTF. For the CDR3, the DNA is TGTGCCAGTTCCGGAACCTCTGGGGCCAACGTCCTGACTTTC.

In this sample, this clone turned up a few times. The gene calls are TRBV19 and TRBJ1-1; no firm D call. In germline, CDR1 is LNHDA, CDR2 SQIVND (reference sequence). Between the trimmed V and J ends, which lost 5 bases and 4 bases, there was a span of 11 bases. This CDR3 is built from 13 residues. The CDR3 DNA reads TGTGCCAGTAGTTTGTGGGCTGGCACTGAAGCTTTCTTT. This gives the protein CASSLWAGTEAFF.

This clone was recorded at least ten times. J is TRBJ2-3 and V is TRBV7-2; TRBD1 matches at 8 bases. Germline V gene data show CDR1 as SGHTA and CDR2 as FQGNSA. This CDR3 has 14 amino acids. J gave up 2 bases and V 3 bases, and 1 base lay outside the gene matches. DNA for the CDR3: TGTGCCAGCAGCTTGACAGGGGACACAGATACGCAGTATTTT. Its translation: CASSLTGDTDTQYF.

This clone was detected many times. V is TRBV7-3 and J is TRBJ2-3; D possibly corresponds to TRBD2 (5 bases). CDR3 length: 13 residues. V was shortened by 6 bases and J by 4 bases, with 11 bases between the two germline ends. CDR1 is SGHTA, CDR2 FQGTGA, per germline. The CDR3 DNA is TGTGCCAGCAGTACCGTGGGAGCAGATACGCAGTATTTT. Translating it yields CASSTVGADTQYF.

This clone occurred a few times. The CDR3 DNA follows: TGTGCCAGCAGCCCAGGACAGGAGGCAGGCTACACCTTC. As protein: CASSPGQEAGYTF. The rearrangement uses TRBV3-1 and TRBJ1-2, with 7 bases matching TRBD1. With V trimmed by 4 bases and J by 8 bases, 7 bases remained unmatched. Per germline, CDR1 LGHDT and CDR2 YNNKEL (reference sequence). This CDR3 region has 13 residues.